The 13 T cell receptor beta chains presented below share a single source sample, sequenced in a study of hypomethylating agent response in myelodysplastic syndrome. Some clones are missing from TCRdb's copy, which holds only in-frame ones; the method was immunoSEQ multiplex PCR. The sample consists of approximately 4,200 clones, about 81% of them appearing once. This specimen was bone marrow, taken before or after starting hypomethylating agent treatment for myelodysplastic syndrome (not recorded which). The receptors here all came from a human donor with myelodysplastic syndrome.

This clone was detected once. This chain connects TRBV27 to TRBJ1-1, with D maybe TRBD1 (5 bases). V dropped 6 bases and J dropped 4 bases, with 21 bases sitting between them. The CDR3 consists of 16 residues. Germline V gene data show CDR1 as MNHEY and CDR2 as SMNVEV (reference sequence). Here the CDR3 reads CASSEIPGLKGTEAFF. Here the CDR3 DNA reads TGTGCCAGCAGCGAAATCCCGGGACTCAAGGGCACTGAAGCTTTCTTT.

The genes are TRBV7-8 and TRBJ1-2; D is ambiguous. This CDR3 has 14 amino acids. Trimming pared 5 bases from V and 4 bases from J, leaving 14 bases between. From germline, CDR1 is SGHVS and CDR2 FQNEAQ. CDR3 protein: CASSQTTAGYGYTF. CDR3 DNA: TGTGCCAGCAGCCAGACAACAGCGGGCTATGGCTACACCTTC.

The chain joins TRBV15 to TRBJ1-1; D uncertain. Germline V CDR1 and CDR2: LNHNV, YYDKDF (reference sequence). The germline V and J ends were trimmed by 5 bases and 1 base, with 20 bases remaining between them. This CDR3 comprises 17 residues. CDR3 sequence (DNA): TGTGCCACCAGCGGCCGGGCCAACCTAGGGAGGAACACTGAAGCTTTCTTT. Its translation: CATSGRANLGRNTEAFF.

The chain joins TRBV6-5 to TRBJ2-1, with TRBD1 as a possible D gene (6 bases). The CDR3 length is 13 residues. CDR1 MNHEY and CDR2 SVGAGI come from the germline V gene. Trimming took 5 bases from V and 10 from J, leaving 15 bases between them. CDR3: CASSLPTGNEQFF. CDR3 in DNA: TGTGCCAGCAGTCTACCGACAGGAAACGAGCAGTTCTTC.

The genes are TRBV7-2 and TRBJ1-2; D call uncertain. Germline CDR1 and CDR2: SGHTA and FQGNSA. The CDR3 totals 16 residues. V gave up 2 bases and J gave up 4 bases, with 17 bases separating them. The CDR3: CASSLWPRNGSYGYTF. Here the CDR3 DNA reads TGTGCCAGCAGCTTATGGCCGCGGAATGGAAGCTATGGCTACACCTTC.

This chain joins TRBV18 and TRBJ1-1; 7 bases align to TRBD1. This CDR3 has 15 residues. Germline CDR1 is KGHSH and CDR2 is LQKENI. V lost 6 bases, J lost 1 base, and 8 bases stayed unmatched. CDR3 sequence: CASSPQGGGNTEAFF. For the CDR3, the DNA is TGTGCCAGCTCCCCCCAGGGGGGAGGGAACACTGAAGCTTTCTTT.

The CDR3 nucleotides are TGTGCCAGCAGTGACAGGGGGCGGATCTCCTACAATGAGCAGTTCTTC. Its translation: CASSDRGRISYNEQFF. The rearrangement links TRBV25-1 to TRBJ2-1; 8 bases are a match to TRBD1. The CDR3 totals 16 residues. Germline V gene data show CDR1 as MGHDK and CDR2 as SYGVNS. Losses at the gene ends were 3 bases for V and 0 bases for J; bases not matched to a gene: 4.

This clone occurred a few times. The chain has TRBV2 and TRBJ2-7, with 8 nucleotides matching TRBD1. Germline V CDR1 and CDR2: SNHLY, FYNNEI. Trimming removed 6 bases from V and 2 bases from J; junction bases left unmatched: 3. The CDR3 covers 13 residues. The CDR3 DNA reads TGTGCCAGCAGGGGACAGGCGGCCTACGAGCAGTACTTC. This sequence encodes CASRGQAAYEQYF.

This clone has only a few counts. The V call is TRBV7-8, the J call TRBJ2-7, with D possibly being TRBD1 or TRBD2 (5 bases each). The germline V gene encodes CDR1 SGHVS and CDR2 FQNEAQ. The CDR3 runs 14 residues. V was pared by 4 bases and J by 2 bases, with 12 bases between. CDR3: CASSSGTAAYEQYF. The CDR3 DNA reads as TGTGCCAGCAGCTCCGGGACCGCTGCCTACGAGCAGTACTTC. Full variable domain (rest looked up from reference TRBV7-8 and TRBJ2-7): GAGVSQSPRYKVAKRGQDVALRCDPISGHVSLFWYQQALGQGPEFLTYFQNEAQLDKSGLPSDRFFAERPEGSVSTLKIQRTQQEDSAVYLCASSSGTAAYEQYFGPGTRLTVT.

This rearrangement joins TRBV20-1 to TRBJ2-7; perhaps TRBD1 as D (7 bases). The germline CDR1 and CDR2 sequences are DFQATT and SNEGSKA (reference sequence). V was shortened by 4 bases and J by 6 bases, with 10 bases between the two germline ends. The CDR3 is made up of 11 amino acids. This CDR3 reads CSATQGGEQYF. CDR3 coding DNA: TGCAGTGCTACTCAGGGGGGCGAGCAGTACTTC.

The CDR3 protein is CASSRDRGNTGELFF. CDR3 DNA sequence: TGTGCCAGCTCCCGGGACAGGGGTAACACCGGGGAGCTGTTTTTT. V usage is TRBV6-1 and J usage is TRBJ2-2; the match to TRBD1 covers 10 bases. With V trimmed by 8 bases and J by 2 bases, 5 bases remained unmatched. Per germline, CDR1 MNHNS and CDR2 SASEGT. CDR3 length: 15 amino acids.

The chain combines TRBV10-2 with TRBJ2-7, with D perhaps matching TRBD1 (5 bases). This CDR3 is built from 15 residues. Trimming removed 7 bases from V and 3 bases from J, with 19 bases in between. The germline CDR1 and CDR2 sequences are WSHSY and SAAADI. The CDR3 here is CASKGRNKGDYEQYF. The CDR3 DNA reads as TGCGCCAGCAAGGGGCGGAACAAAGGTGACTACGAGCAGTACTTC.

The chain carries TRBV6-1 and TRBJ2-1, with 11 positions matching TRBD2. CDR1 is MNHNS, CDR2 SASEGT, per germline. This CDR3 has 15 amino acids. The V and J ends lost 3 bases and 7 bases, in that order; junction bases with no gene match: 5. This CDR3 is CASSEVAGGRNEQFF. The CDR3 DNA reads TGTGCCAGCAGTGAGGTAGCGGGGGGGCGGAATGAGCAGTTCTTC.